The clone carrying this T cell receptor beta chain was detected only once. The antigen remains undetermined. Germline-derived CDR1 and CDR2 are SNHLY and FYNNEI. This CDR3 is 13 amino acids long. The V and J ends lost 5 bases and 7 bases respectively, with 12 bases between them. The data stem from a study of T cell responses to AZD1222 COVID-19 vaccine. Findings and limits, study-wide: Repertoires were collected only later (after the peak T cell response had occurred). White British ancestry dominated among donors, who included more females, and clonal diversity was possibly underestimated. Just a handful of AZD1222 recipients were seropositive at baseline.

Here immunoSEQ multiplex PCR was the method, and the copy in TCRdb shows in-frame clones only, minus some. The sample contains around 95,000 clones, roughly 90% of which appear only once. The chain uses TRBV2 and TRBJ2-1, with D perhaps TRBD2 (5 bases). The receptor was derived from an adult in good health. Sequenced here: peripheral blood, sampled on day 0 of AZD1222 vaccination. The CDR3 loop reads CASSHPTGNEQFF. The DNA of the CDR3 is TGTGCCAGCAGTCACCCTACGGGGAATGAGCAGTTCTTC.